This is a list of T cell receptor beta chains from one sample in a study of blood T cell repertoires in COVID-19. Produced via immunoSEQ multiplex PCR; TCRdb's table is partial and in-frame only. The sample contains 150,000 or so clones, 84% of which appear only once. The source material was peripheral blood. Every receptor here comes from a man aged 35 to 55 who had recovered from COVID-19. CDR3s leave out the opening cysteine and the closing phenylalanine or tryptophan. The order of the fields is CDR3 protein, J gene, V gene, clone size. Some rows have no size entry. The others give once, few or many, or a class for an expanded clone.

ASSIRGTGDGEQY	TRBJ2-7	TRBV19	NA
ASSYGTNTGELF	TRBJ2-2	TRBV7-8	NA
ASSSGQGHEQF	TRBJ2-1	TRBV12-3/TRBV12-4	few
AWRARTSGETQY	TRBJ2-5	TRBV30	few
ASSNRGRDEKLF	TRBJ1-4	TRBV28	NA
ASSEDQGLGQETQY	TRBJ2-5	TRBV6-1	once
ASSQEGGSYYGYT	TRBJ1-2	TRBV4-3	NA
AWNFGTSDEKLF	TRBJ1-4	TRBV30	NA
SVVGGVNTGELF	TRBJ2-2	TRBV29-1	NA
ASTTGLGYGYT	TRBJ1-2	TRBV2	NA
ASSAGRPGPYEQY	TRBJ2-7	TRBV6-6	NA
ASSPQGSGFMNTEAF	TRBJ1-1	TRBV4-3	NA
ASGPGWTDTQY	TRBJ2-3	TRBV2	NA
ASSLGMGSPLH	TRBJ1-6	TRBV7-6	few
ASSITLAGSETQY	TRBJ2-5	TRBV19	NA
ASSAPGLAETQY	TRBJ2-5	TRBV5-4	once
ASSSTGTGAHEQY	TRBJ2-7	TRBV5-6	NA
ASSLGLGGGYT	TRBJ1-2	TRBV12-3/TRBV12-4	NA
ASSQMTGLEAF	TRBJ1-1	TRBV3-1/TRBV3-2	NA
ASAGPGLEQY	TRBJ2-7	TRBV27	NA
ASSLSMRPSTDTQY	TRBJ2-3	TRBV27	NA
ASSDRGSLAKNIQY	TRBJ2-4	TRBV2	NA
ASSQEVRGSEKLF	TRBJ1-4	TRBV3-1/TRBV3-2	NA
ASSPRVSGANVLT	TRBJ2-6	TRBV3-1/TRBV3-2	once
ASSLAQNQPQH	TRBJ1-5	TRBV5-6	NA
ASSQTAAGGEQY	TRBJ2-7	TRBV4-2	NA
ASSLPPETQY	TRBJ2-5	TRBV7-9	NA